This is a list of T cell receptor beta chains from one sample in a study of blood T cell repertoires in COVID-19. The method was immunoSEQ multiplex PCR; TCRdb's version includes in-frame clones alone and lacks a portion of them. The table shows roughly 360,000 clones, with around 83% occurring only once. The specimen sequenced was PBMCs or T cells enriched from blood (not recorded which). The receptors were gathered from a woman aged 45-60 years who had recovered from COVID-19. Both conserved end residues are part of each CDR3. The D gene is left open where the match is weak. Clone size is given for some rows only: seen once, a few or many times, or a class if the clone is expanded.

v_gene	abundance	d_gene	j_gene	CDR3aa	CDR3nt
TRBV25-1	NA	NA	TRBJ1-4	CASSYGTVTEKLFF	TGTGCCAGCAGTTACGGTACTGTTACTGAAAAACTGTTTTTT
TRBV7-9	NA	NA	TRBJ1-1	CASSFADRKNTEAFF	TGTGCCAGCAGCTTTGCGGACAGAAAGAACACTGAAGCTTTCTTT
TRBV28	few	NA	TRBJ1-6	CASSSDSFNSPLHF	TGTGCCAGCAGCTCGGACAGTTTCAATTCACCCCTCCACTTT
TRBV11-2	NA	TRBD1	TRBJ1-1	CASSFVTGGIMNTEAFF	TGTGCCAGCAGCTTCGTGACAGGGGGCATAATGAACACTGAAGCTTTCTTT
TRBV5-8	NA	NA	TRBJ2-7	CASSASGQIDEQYF	TGTGCCAGCAGCGCATCCGGACAGATCGACGAGCAGTACTTC
TRBV30	NA	NA	TRBJ2-2	CAWNAVINTGELFF	TGTGCCTGGAACGCGGTAATTAACACCGGGGAGCTGTTTTTT
TRBV5-1	NA	NA	TRBJ1-1	CASSLPTPYTEAFF	TGCGCCAGCAGCTTACCGACACCTTACACTGAAGCTTTCTTT
TRBV5-4	once	NA	TRBJ1-2	CASSLASDGYTF	TGTGCCAGCAGCTTGGCCTCGGATGGCTACACCTTC
TRBV11-2	NA	TRBD1	TRBJ1-2	CASSIYTGVEYGYTF	TGTGCCAGCAGCATATATACAGGGGTGGAATATGGCTACACCTTC
TRBV7-4	few	TRBD2	TRBJ2-1	CASSLTVQREGRGGNEQFF	TGTGCCAGCAGCTTAACCGTACAGCGGGAGGGCCGGGGTGGCAATGAGCAGTTCTTC
TRBV25-1	NA	TRBD2	TRBJ2-5	CASSESLAGVETQYF	TGTGCCAGCAGTGAAAGCCTAGCGGGGGTGGAGACCCAGTACTTC
TRBV7-9	NA	TRBD1	TRBJ1-1	CASSPRQGADTEAFF	TGTGCCAGCAGCCCGCGACAGGGGGCGGACACTGAAGCTTTCTTT
TRBV6-6	NA	NA	TRBJ2-1	CASGEGPYNEQFF	TGTGCCAGTGGAGAAGGCCCCTACAATGAGCAGTTCTTC
TRBV4-2	NA	NA	TRBJ2-3	CASSPLSPDTQYF	TGTGCCAGCAGCCCCTTAAGCCCAGATACGCAGTATTTT
TRBV5-1	NA	NA	TRBJ1-5	CASSLAGVSNQPQHF	TGCGCCAGCAGCTTGGCCGGAGTTAGCAATCAGCCCCAGCATTTT
TRBV5-6	NA	NA	TRBJ2-6	CASSLSDRDFSGANVLTF	TGTGCCAGCAGCTTGTCGGACAGAGATTTCTCTGGGGCCAACGTCCTGACTTTC
TRBV6-5	NA	NA	TRBJ1-1	CASSYGAVNTEAFF	TGTGCCAGCAGTTATGGGGCGGTGAACACTGAAGCTTTCTTT
TRBV27	NA	NA	TRBJ1-6	CASSFEPRVNSPLHF	TGTGCCAGCAGTTTTGAGCCCAGGGTCAATTCACCCCTCCACTTT
TRBV5-5	NA	NA	TRBJ2-5	CASSFLPGSQETQYF	TGTGCCAGCAGCTTTTTACCAGGGTCACAAGAGACCCAGTACTTC
TRBV3-1/TRBV3-2	NA	TRBD2	TRBJ2-5	CASATSGGKTQYF	TGTGCCAGCGCAACGTCGGGGGGAAAGACCCAGTACTTC
TRBV7-8	NA	TRBD2	TRBJ2-7	CASSSGGNGPSPYEQYF	TGTGCCAGCAGCTCGGGGGGTAACGGGCCTTCCCCCTACGAGCAGTACTTC
TRBV12-1	NA	NA	TRBJ1-3	CASRSATGGNSGNTIYF	TGTGCCAGCAGATCGGCAACAGGGGGAAACTCTGGAAACACCATATATTTT
TRBV10-3	NA	TRBD1	TRBJ1-2	CAISPDRGLLDGYTF	TGTGCCATCAGTCCTGACAGGGGGCTCCTGGATGGCTACACCTTC
TRBV7-8	once	NA	TRBJ1-3	CASSLLGAGGNTIYF	TGTGCCAGCAGCTTACTAGGGGCTGGAGGAAACACCATATATTTT
TRBV4-2	NA	NA	TRBJ1-2	CASSQVGQTGTGGYTF	TGTGCCAGCAGCCAAGTTGGCCAGACGGGTACGGGTGGCTACACCTTC
TRBV2	few	NA	TRBJ2-7	CASSPRVVIGYEQYF	TGTGCCAGCAGTCCCAGGGTGGTTATAGGCTACGAGCAGTACTTC
TRBV6-5	NA	TRBD1	TRBJ1-1	CASSEDRGEAFF	TGTGCCAGCTCCGAAGACAGGGGTGAAGCTTTCTTT
TRBV9	NA	NA	TRBJ2-5	CASSVEGELQETQYF	TGTGCCAGCAGCGTAGAGGGGGAGCTCCAAGAGACCCAGTACTTC